This entry lists 14 T cell receptor beta chains sequenced from one sample in a study of T cells after posttransplantation cyclophosphamide. Some clones are missing from TCRdb's copy, which holds only in-frame ones; the method was immunoSEQ multiplex PCR. The repertoire holds some 47,000 clones, with 86% as singletons. The sample consisted of PBMCs. These receptors all come from a man aged 30 to 45 with a blood cancer, CMV-positive, and with a related stem cell donor.

This clone appeared a few times. V and J are TRBV6-1 and TRBJ1-3; 7 bases align to TRBD1. The CDR3 consists of 14 residues. The germline V gene has CDR1 MNHNS and CDR2 SASEGT. Trimming at V came to 6 bases and at J to 4 bases, leaving 6 bases not matched to a gene. CDR3 sequence (DNA): TGTGCCAGCAGCCGAACGGGACAGGGAAACACCATATATTTT. Translated, it gives CASSRTGQGNTIYF.

This clone showed up just once. The J gene is TRBJ1-2, the V gene TRBV29-1; 8 bases are a match to TRBD1. Germline CDR1 and CDR2: SQVTM and ANQGSEA. CDR3 size: 14 residues. The ends lost 5 bases at V and 8 bases at J; junction bases unmatched: 13. The CDR3 loop reads CSVTRTTGGKGYTF. The CDR3 DNA reads TGCAGCGTTACCCGAACTACAGGGGGTAAGGGCTACACCTTC. Filled out from reference TRBV29-1 and TRBJ1-2, the complete variable domain reads SAVISQKPSRDICQRGTSLTIQCQVDSQVTMMFWYRQQPGQSLTLIATANQGSEATYESGFVIDKFPISRPNLTFSTLTVSNMSPEDSSIYLCSVTRTTGGKGYTFGSGTRLTVV.

The chain combines TRBV7-2 with TRBJ2-1, with 13 nucleotides matching TRBD2. The CDR3 runs to 14 residues. Germline-derived CDR1 and CDR2 are SGHTA and FQGNSA. V was pared by 5 bases and J by 13 bases, with 8 bases of the junction left unmatched. The CDR3 DNA follows: TGTGCCAGCAGCCGGACTAGCGGGAGCGCCCCTCAGTTCTTC. Residues: CASSRTSGSAPQFF.

The chain combines TRBV28 with TRBJ2-3, with 7 positions matching TRBD2. CDR1 and CDR2 (germline): MDHEN, SYDVKM. The CDR3 is 13 amino acids. The V and J ends lost 5 bases and 8 bases, in that order; junction bases with no gene match: 7. Here the CDR3 reads CASSLVREGTQYF. The CDR3 region has the DNA TGTGCCAGCAGTCTCGTCAGGGAGGGTACGCAGTATTTT.

This clone was counted once. The DNA for the CDR3 is TGTGCCAGCAGCTCGGACAGGGCGGCTAACACTGAAGCTTTCTTT. Translating gives CASSSDRAANTEAFF. The chain is built from TRBV7-3 and TRBJ1-1; 8 nucleotides align to TRBD1. J gave up 2 bases and V 4 bases, and 6 bases lay outside the gene matches. Germline V gene sequence: CDR1 SGHTA, CDR2 FQGTGA. This CDR3 has 15 amino acids.

The V call is TRBV6-5, the J call TRBJ2-7; tentatively, D is TRBD2 (7 bases). Germline CDR1 is MNHEY and CDR2 is SVGAGI. The CDR3 extends over 13 amino acids. Trimming left V 11 bases short and J 5 bases short, with 19 bases between. The CDR3 region has the DNA TGTGCCGTGGAGGGGGAGGGCCTCCACGAGCAGTACTTC. As protein: CAVEGEGLHEQYF.

The chain is built from TRBV7-3 and TRBJ2-1; 15 bases agree with TRBD2. The trim removed 5 bases at V and 9 bases at J, leaving 5 bases unmatched. Germline V gene data show CDR1 as SGHTA and CDR2 as FQGTGA. CDR3 length: 15 amino acids. The DNA of the CDR3 is TGTGCCAGCAGCCCGGGACTAGCGGGAGGAGGTGAGCAGTTCTTC. It is translated as CASSPGLAGGGEQFF.

The gene calls are TRBV7-2 and TRBJ2-7; D may be TRBD2 (5 bases). Germline values: CDR1 SGHTA, CDR2 FQGNSA. Trimming removed 0 bases from V and 5 bases from J, with 14 bases in between. The CDR3 length is 15 residues. This CDR3 reads CASSLAGFSAHEQYF. The CDR3 DNA follows: TGTGCCAGCAGCTTAGCGGGTTTTAGCGCCCACGAGCAGTACTTC.

The J gene is TRBJ2-3, the V gene TRBV4-2, with 10 bases that match TRBD1. Losses at the gene ends were 0 bases for V and 2 bases for J; bases not matched to a gene: 8. The CDR3 runs to 18 residues. CDR1 is LGHNA, CDR2 YNFKEQ, per germline. CDR3 sequence: CASSQEGSGQGITDTQYF. The CDR3 nucleotides read TGTGCCAGCAGCCAAGAAGGTTCGGGACAGGGGATCACAGATACGCAGTATTTT.

This clone was recorded only once. This sequence joins TRBV29-1 and TRBJ2-5; D unclear. V gave up 7 bases and J gave up 5 bases, with 14 bases separating them. Germline CDR1 reads SQVTM; CDR2 reads ANQGSEA. The CDR3 totals 12 residues. CDR3 protein: CSGILVGETQYF. The CDR3 region has the DNA TGCAGCGGGATCCTAGTCGGGGAGACCCAGTACTTC.

This clone was seen once. This chain uses TRBV5-1 with TRBJ2-2, with 8 bases lining up with TRBD2. CDR1 and CDR2 (germline): SGHRS, YFSETQ. The CDR3 is made up of 14 amino acids. V lost 2 bases to trimming and J lost 5 bases; unmatched junction nucleotides: 2. The CDR3 region has the DNA TGCGCCAGCAGCTTAGGCGGGGGGACCGGGGAGCTGTTTTTT. It encodes CASSLGGGTGELFF.

The chain carries TRBV19 and TRBJ1-4; a possible D gene is TRBD1 (6 bases). Germline CDR1 LNHDA, CDR2 SQIVND (reference sequence). The CDR3 consists of 15 residues. V dropped 4 bases and J dropped 8 bases, with 17 bases sitting between them. The CDR3 coding sequence is TGTGCCAGTAGTACGATACAGGGTTCGAGGGAAAAACTGTTTTTT. This codes for CASSTIQGSREKLFF.

The count of this clone is one. J is TRBJ2-2 and V is TRBV30; no definite D call. Trimming shortened V by 3 bases and J by 4 bases, and 9 bases separated the two germline ends. Germline values: CDR1 GTSNPN, CDR2 SVGIG (reference sequence). CDR3 size: 13 residues. CDR3 in DNA: TGTGCCTGGAGGCGGCAGAGCACCGGGGAGCTGTTTTTT. This gives the protein CAWRRQSTGELFF.

V and J are TRBV27 and TRBJ2-7, with 9 bases that match TRBD2. With 6 bases clipped from V and 0 bases from J, the junction kept 12 bases outside the gene matches. Germline loops: CDR1 MNHEY, CDR2 SMNVEV (reference sequence). The CDR3 totals 17 residues. The CDR3 reads CASRAGWLAGISYEQYF. CDR3 bases: TGTGCCAGCAGAGCGGGTTGGCTAGCGGGAATCTCCTACGAGCAGTACTTC.